One sample yielded the 9 T cell receptor beta chains listed below, sequenced in a study of cytomegalovirus exposure and HLA in healthy donors. Researchers ran the PCR with 60 Vbeta and 13 Jbeta primers. Method: immunoSEQ multiplex PCR; TCRdb's copy keeps in-frame clones and lacks some. In the table there are about 67,000 clones, approximately 78% of which are singletons. The sequencing sample was made of PBMCs. Every receptor here comes from a woman in her 30s in good health and CMV-seronegative.

V is TRBV13 and J is TRBJ1-4; D unclear. The CDR3 loop spans 16 amino acids. Germline V lookup: CDR1 PRHDT, CDR2 FYEKMQ (reference sequence). Trimming cost V 0 bases and J 0 bases, with 8 bases left between them. CDR3 bases: TGTGCCAGCAGCTTAGGGGGGAGTGCAACTAATGAAAAACTGTTTTTT. Amino acids: CASSLGGSATNEKLFF.

The gene calls are TRBV28 and TRBJ1-2; D remains ambiguous. The V end was cut by 6 bases, the J end by 10 bases, with 15 bases between. Germline assignment: CDR1 MDHEN and CDR2 SYDVKM. The CDR3 is 12 residues long. The DNA of the CDR3 is TGTGCCAGCAGACTAAGTGGAGAAACCTACACCTTC. Its translation: CASRLSGETYTF.

This chain uses TRBV5-8 with TRBJ1-2; 8 nucleotides match TRBD1. The CDR3 totals 14 residues. J lost 4 bases, V lost 2 bases, and 4 bases had no gene match. The germline gives CDR1 SGHTS, CDR2 YDEGEE. The chain's CDR3 is CASSLRQGPYGYTF. CDR3 DNA sequence: TGTGCCAGCAGCTTACGACAGGGGCCCTATGGCTACACCTTC. Combining the CDR3 with reference TRBV5-8 and TRBJ1-2 gives the whole variable domain EAGVTQSPTHLIKTRGQQATLRCSPISGHTSVYWYQQALGLGLQFLLWYDEGEERNRGNFPPRFSGRQFPNYSSELNVNALELEDSALYLCASSLRQGPYGYTFGSGTRLTVV.

This chain connects TRBV5-8 to TRBJ1-1; 11 bases agree with TRBD1. The CDR3 sequence is 14 residues long. J lost 11 bases, V lost 6 bases, and 12 bases had no gene match. Germline V gives CDR1 SGHTS, CDR2 YDEGEE. The CDR3 DNA is TGTGCCAGCACTCCGTCCTGGACAGGGGGCCGGGCTTTCTTT. It codes for CASTPSWTGGRAFF.

This clone was counted a single time. CDR3 coding DNA: TGCGCCAGCAGCTTGGCTCAGTCTTATAGCACAGATACGCAGTATTTT. Its protein is CASSLAQSYSTDTQYF. This rearrangement joins TRBV5-1 to TRBJ2-3, with D unclear. The V gene's germline CDR1 is SGHRS and CDR2 YFSETQ. V was pared by 0 bases and J by 0 bases, with 11 bases between. This CDR3 has 16 residues. The full variable domain, rest sourced from reference TRBV5-1 and TRBJ2-3, is KAGVTQTPRYLIKTRGQQVTLSCSPISGHRSVSWYQQTPGQGLQFLFEYFSETQRNKGNFPGRFSGRQFSNSRSEMNVSTLELGDSALYLCASSLAQSYSTDTQYFGPGTRLTVL.

This chain connects TRBV30 to TRBJ2-1; TRBD2 agrees at 7 bases. The germline CDR1 and CDR2 sequences are GTSNPN and SVGIG (reference sequence). The CDR3 sequence is 15 residues long. V shed 2 bases, J shed 4 bases, and the junction held 8 bases outside the gene matches. The CDR3: CAWSNGGGGYNEQFF. CDR3 DNA: TGTGCCTGGAGTAACGGCGGCGGGGGATACAATGAGCAGTTCTTC. Full variable domain (rest looked up from reference TRBV30 and TRBJ2-1): SQTIHQWPATLVQPVGSPLSLECTVEGTSNPNLYWYRQAAGRGLQLLFYSVGIGQISSEVPQNLSASRPQDRQFILSSKKLLLSDSGFYLCAWSNGGGGYNEQFFGPGTRLTVL.

The table lists this clone with a count of one. The chain combines TRBV5-1 with TRBJ2-2, with 12 positions matching TRBD2. V lost 3 bases and J lost 4; bases outside the gene matches: 7. The CDR3 extends over 17 amino acids. Germline assignment: CDR1 SGHRS and CDR2 YFSETQ. The CDR3 region is CASSSLTSGGGTGELFF. The DNA of the CDR3 is TGCGCCAGCAGCTCACTGACTAGCGGGGGCGGCACCGGGGAGCTGTTTTTT.

This sequence joins TRBV15 and TRBJ2-7; 9 bases are shared with TRBD1. The CDR3 spans 14 residues. The germline V gene encodes CDR1 LNHNV and CDR2 YYDKDF (reference sequence). With V trimmed by 2 bases and J by 3 bases, 2 bases remained unmatched. CDR3 in amino acids: CATSRRGQGYEQYF. CDR3 DNA sequence: TGTGCCACCAGCAGAAGGGGACAGGGCTACGAGCAGTACTTC.

The rearrangement joins TRBV6-5 to TRBJ1-1; D is possibly TRBD1 (6 bases). Germline CDR1 is MNHEY and CDR2 is SVGAGI. The CDR3 extends over 15 amino acids. V gave up 6 bases and J gave up 1 base, with 15 bases separating them. CDR3 nucleotides: TGTGCCAGCAGACCTTCACAGGGCAGGAACACTGAAGCTTTCTTT. Translated, it gives CASRPSQGRNTEAFF.